This T cell receptor (beta chain) was sequenced in a study of beta chain features in type 1 diabetes. Study-wide findings and caveats: More deletions and fewer insertions at VDJ junctions were found in patients with type 1 diabetes.

The CDR3 is 13 residues long. Germline V gene data show CDR1 as SGHAT and CDR2 as FQNNGV. cDNA synthesis used the whole RNA isolate, giving expressed TCRB sequences. The study sequenced naive, central memory and regulatory T cell samples to an average of around 3.4 million reads. TCRdb's copy holds only in-frame clones and misses some; the assay was immunoSEQ multiplex PCR. The profile covers 680,000 or so clones, with roughly a sixth appearing a single time and approximately 0.099% taken by the ten largest. This clone was found a few times. The antigen is unknown. Relative to the germline gene, one junction end is altered; a read error may explain this.

The chain has TRBV11-2 and TRBJ2-1; 13 nucleotides match TRBD2. The clonotype originates from a man aged 18 to 29 in good health. Sequencing was carried out using naive CD4+ T cells from blood. CDR3 loop: CASSLGTSGVQLF. In DNA form, the CDR3 reads TGTGCCAGCAGCTTGGGGACTAGCGGGGTTCAGCTCTTC.